One and the same sample provided the 6 T cell receptor beta chains below, sequenced in a study of human T cells and chemical hapten exposure. Time point defined: patch test 1, 2 weeks after DPC sensitization. As for treatment: therapeutic diphenylcyclopropenone sensitization with weekly scalp DPC. TCRdb recomputed calls from the RACE reads with MiXCR, one row per CDR3 protein. Found here are around 120,000 distinct CDR3 sequences, around 10% of them singletons; the top ten hold approximately 1.5%. The source was whole blood, collected in connection with sensitization to the hapten diphenylcyclopropenone (DPC). These receptors all come from a woman aged 45-59 years with alopecia areata. Some clones in this sample may be carry-over from other donors' samples.

Only a few counts were recorded for this clonotype. The chain employs TRBV9 and TRBJ1-1; D is unclear. Germline CDR1 SGDLS, CDR2 YYNGEE. Deletions cut 3 bases from V and 0 bases from J, with 6 bases between. This CDR3 contains 13 residues. CDR3 protein: CASSEGMNTEAFF. The CDR3 nucleotides are TGTGCCAGCAGCGAAGGGATGAACACTGAAGCTTTCTTT.

This chain joins TRBV4-1 and TRBJ2-3, with D perhaps being TRBD1 or TRBD2 (6 bases each). Trimming removed 1 base from V and 4 bases from J, with 18 bases in between. The CDR3 is made up of 17 amino acids. Germline lookup yields CDR1 MGHRA and CDR2 YSYEKL. The CDR3 loop reads CASSQVLIRGPSDTQYF. The CDR3 DNA reads as TGCGCCAGCAGCCAAGTTCTGATCCGGGGGCCCTCAGATACGCAGTATTTT.

The CDR3 protein is CASSYSGGNQFRADTQYF. The CDR3 DNA reads as TGTGCCAGCAGTTACTCAGGAGGGAATCAGTTCAGGGCAGATACGCAGTATTTT. The V call is TRBV6-6, the J call TRBJ2-3; D may be TRBD2 (6 bases). The germline V gene encodes CDR1 MNHNY and CDR2 SVGAGI (reference sequence). This CDR3 contains 18 residues. Trimming took 0 bases from V and 4 from J, leaving 20 bases between them.

This clonotype was found many times. The genes are TRBV4-3 and TRBJ2-1; 8 nucleotides match TRBD1. CDR1 and CDR2 (germline): LGHNA, YSLEER. With 4 bases clipped from V and 7 bases from J, the junction kept 15 bases outside the gene matches. This CDR3 contains 17 residues. The CDR3 sequence is CASSPEQGAFWWNEQFF. CDR3 nucleotides: TGCGCCAGCAGCCCGGAGCAGGGGGCATTTTGGTGGAATGAGCAGTTCTTC.

This clonotype was observed a handful of times. The chain recombines TRBV28 with TRBJ2-4; TRBD1 is a possible D gene (5 bases). With 4 bases removed from V and 0 bases from J, the gap between germline ends came to 10 bases. Germline CDR1 is MDHEN and CDR2 is SYDVKM. The CDR3 spans 15 residues. CDR3 sequence: CASSSTVLAKNIQYF. The CDR3 DNA is TGTGCCAGCAGTTCGACAGTACTAGCCAAAAACATTCAGTACTTC.

A remark on this clonotype: One end of the junction does not line up with germline, which may come from a read error. The chain combines TRBV7-9 with TRBJ1-3, with D possibly being TRBD1 (6 bases). CDR1 and CDR2 from the germline V gene are SEHNR and FQNEAQ (reference sequence). This CDR3 has 15 amino acids. This CDR3 is CASRPGQSSVNTIYF. For the CDR3, the DNA is TGTGCCAGCAGGCCAGGACAGTCCTCTGTAAACACCATATATTTT.